This T cell receptor (beta chain) derives from a study of T cells after yellow fever vaccination. V gave up 6 bases and J gave up 4 bases, with 10 bases separating them. Germline V gives CDR1 SEHNR, CDR2 FQNEAQ (reference sequence). The CDR3 runs to 13 residues. TCRdb reprocessed the 5' RACE reads via MiXCR and lists one record per CDR3 protein. The repertoire holds 310,000 or so distinct CDR3 sequences, with around 7% as singletons. Study conclusions and caveats: The CD4 compartment and the CD8 compartment contained a small share of clonotypes in common.

This clonotype has ten or more counts. What it binds is unknown. The sequence was obtained from a young man who received the YFV17D yellow fever vaccine. Specimen: PBMCs, collected about 49 days after the first yellow fever vaccination. This chain uses TRBV7-9 with TRBJ1-3; D is undetermined. CDR3 region: CASRVTMGNTIYF. The CDR3 DNA is TGTGCCAGCAGGGTGACAATGGGAAACACCATATATTTT.